The rows below give T cell receptor beta chains drawn from one sample of a study of T-cell reconstitution after alpha-beta-depleted transplantation in children. Using its own MiXCR run on the PCR reads, TCRdb lists one record per CDR3 protein. The sample holds 150,000 to 200,000 distinct CDR3 sequences, about 6.4% seen once. The input for sequencing was PBMCs from the stem cell graft donor, taken from the stem cell graft. The receptor set was obtained from a human donor who donated a stem cell graft to a child with Wiskott-Aldrich syndrome. CDR3s include the opening cysteine and the closing phenylalanine or tryptophan. The order of the fields is clone size, J gene, V gene, D gene, CDR3 protein, CDR3 DNA. D genes are given only for firm matches. Size values are once, few and many counts, or a class for expanded clones, and some rows have none.

>many|TRBJ2-1|TRBV5-1|.
CASRSRPRADNGNEQFF
TGCGCCAGCAGATCCAGGCCACGCGCGGATAATGGGAATGAGCAGTTCTTC
>many|TRBJ2-1|TRBV19|.
CASSIEVARSNEQFF
TGTGCCAGTAGTATAGAGGTGGCGCGAAGCAATGAGCAGTTCTTC
>many|TRBJ2-4|TRBV24-1|.
CATSDYDSTLAKNIQYF
TGTGCCACCAGTGACTATGACAGTACACTAGCCAAAAACATTCAGTACTTC
>many|TRBJ1-1|TRBV11-3|.
CASSTRQAGNTEAFF
TGTGCCAGCAGCACCCGGCAGGCTGGGAACACTGAAGCTTTCTTT
>many|TRBJ1-1|TRBV12-3/TRBV12-4|TRBD1
CASSAGQGNTEAFF
TGTGCCAGCAGTGCGGGACAGGGGAACACTGAAGCTTTCTTT
>many|TRBJ2-1|TRBV5-1|TRBD2
CASSSQLLAGGYNEQFF
TGCGCCAGCAGCTCCCAACTACTAGCGGGGGGTTACAATGAGCAGTTCTTC
>many|TRBJ2-1|TRBV12-3/TRBV12-4|TRBD2
CASRDLAEPDNEQFF
TGTGCCAGCAGGGACCTAGCGGAGCCCGACAATGAGCAGTTCTTC
>.|TRBJ1-1|TRBV7-9|.
CASSLNGYEAFF
TGTGCCAGCAGCTTAAACGGTTATGAAGCTTTCTTT
>many|TRBJ2-1|TRBV15|TRBD2
CATSRPPGLAAYNEQFF
TGTGCCACCAGCAGACCTCCGGGACTAGCGGCCTACAATGAGCAGTTCTTC
>few|TRBJ2-7|TRBV29-1|TRBD2
CSVGLADYEQYF
TGCAGCGTTGGACTAGCTGACTACGAGCAGTACTTC
>many|TRBJ1-2|TRBV7-2|.
CASSLAITGADGYTF
TGTGCCAGCAGCTTAGCGATTACGGGGGCGGATGGCTACACCTTC
>many|TRBJ2-1|TRBV7-2|.
CASSLRDTYNEQFF
TGTGCCAGCAGCCTCCGGGACACCTACAATGAGCAGTTCTTC
>few|TRBJ2-7|TRBV7-2|TRBD1
CASSTGQFSYEQYF
TGTGCCAGCAGCACGGGACAGTTCTCCTACGAGCAGTACTTC
>many|TRBJ1-2|TRBV7-9|TRBD1
CASSSLDRGHGYTF
TGTGCCAGCAGCTCTTTGGACAGGGGGCATGGCTACACCTTC
>many|TRBJ2-4|TRBV21-1|.
CASSKVDRPTTGEYIQYF
TGTGCCAGCAGCAAAGTAGACCGTCCGACGACAGGCGAATACATTCAGTACTTC
>few|TRBJ1-1|TRBV10-3|TRBD1
CAISQDRVGTEAFF
TGTGCCATCAGCCAAGACAGGGTGGGCACTGAAGCTTTCTTT
>few|TRBJ1-2|TRBV5-1|.
CASSVDPRATIKRYGYTF
TGCGCCAGCAGCGTCGACCCCCGGGCCACTATAAAAAGATATGGCTACACCTTC
>.|TRBJ1-4|TRBV7-2|.
CASSGGLTEKLFF
TGTGCCAGCAGCGGGGGACTGACTGAAAAACTGTTTTTT
>many|TRBJ2-6|TRBV12-3/TRBV12-4|.
CASSPWTANSGANVLTF
TGTGCCAGCAGCCCATGGACAGCCAACTCTGGGGCCAACGTCCTGACTTTC
>many|TRBJ1-2|TRBV5-4|.
CASSLDPGHLNYGYTF
TGTGCCAGCAGCTTGGACCCCGGACACCTTAACTATGGCTACACCTTC
>many|TRBJ2-3|TRBV9|.
CASSRNFRLLPTDTQYF
TGTGCCAGCAGCCGAAACTTCCGACTGTTACCTACAGATACGCAGTATTTT
>many|TRBJ2-1|TRBV12-3/TRBV12-4|.
CASSSLGKTYNEQFF
TGTGCCAGCAGTTCACTAGGAAAAACCTACAATGAGCAGTTCTTC
>many|TRBJ2-1|TRBV11-1|TRBD2
CASSLVLAGGPSSYNEQFF
TGTGCCAGCAGCTTAGTACTAGCGGGGGGCCCAAGCTCCTACAATGAGCAGTTCTTC
>many|TRBJ2-1|TRBV7-2|TRBD2
CASTHSGSGYNEQFF
TGTGCCAGCACACATAGCGGGAGCGGCTACAATGAGCAGTTCTTC
>many|TRBJ2-1|TRBV5-1|TRBD2
CASSRLAGEDEQFF
TGCGCCAGCAGCCGACTAGCGGGAGAGGATGAGCAGTTCTTC
>few|TRBJ2-5|TRBV7-6|.
CASSLDFPPGETQYF
TGTGCCAGCAGCTTAGACTTTCCCCCAGGCGAGACCCAGTACTTC
>many|TRBJ2-7|TRBV12-3/TRBV12-4|TRBD1
CASSPGTGAQYF
TGTGCCAGCAGCCCTGGGACAGGGGCACAGTACTTC
>many|TRBJ1-2|TRBV5-5|.
CASTRLRYKAYGYTF
TGTGCCAGCACACGTCTGAGGTATAAGGCCTATGGCTACACCTTC
>.|TRBJ2-2|TRBV5-6|TRBD2
CASSLAGGRELFF
TGTGCCAGCAGCTTGGCGGGAGGAAGGGAGCTGTTTTTT
>many|TRBJ1-1|TRBV5-1|.
CASSLGTGSGTEAFF
TGCGCCAGCAGCTTGGGAACAGGGTCCGGCACTGAAGCTTTCTTT
>few|TRBJ2-7|TRBV30|.
CAWTPQGSSYEQYF
TGTGCCTGGACCCCACAGGGTAGCTCCTACGAGCAGTACTTC
>many|TRBJ1-2|TRBV20-1|.
CRGQGVYGYTF
TGCAGGGGGCAGGGTGTCTATGGCTACACCTTC
>few|TRBJ2-2|TRBV12-3/TRBV12-4|TRBD2
CASSFSLAGGPGFPPGELFF
TGTGCCAGCAGTTTCAGTTTAGCGGGAGGGCCAGGTTTCCCCCCCGGGGAGCTGTTTTTT
>.|TRBJ2-6|TRBV18|.
CASSADSGANVLTF
TGTGCCAGCTCCGCGGACTCTGGGGCCAACGTCCTGACTTTC
>many|TRBJ2-5|TRBV5-1|.
CASREDGFRETQYF
TGCGCCAGCAGGGAGGATGGGTTCCGAGAGACCCAGTACTTC
>once|TRBJ2-3|TRBV11-2|.
CASSSQQGLADTQYF
TGTGCCAGCAGCTCCCAGCAGGGTCTGGCAGATACGCAGTATTTT
>few|TRBJ1-2|TRBV29-1|TRBD1
CSVEDRARGDYGYTF
TGCAGCGTTGAAGATCGTGCCAGGGGGGACTATGGCTACACCTTC
>many|TRBJ1-5|TRBV12-3/TRBV12-4|.
CASSLGGGQPQHF
TGTGCCAGCAGTTTAGGGGGCGGTCAGCCCCAGCATTTT
>many|TRBJ1-2|TRBV5-6|.
CASNLGGTHYGYTF
TGTGCCAGCAACCTTGGAGGGACACACTATGGCTACACCTTC
>many|TRBJ1-1|TRBV24-1|.
CATSDPRDGNTEAFF
TGTGCCACCAGTGATCCCCGGGACGGAAACACTGAAGCTTTCTTT
>many|TRBJ2-5|TRBV9|.
CASSALTGEGETQYF
TGTGCCAGCAGCGCACTGACAGGAGAGGGAGAGACCCAGTACTTC
>many|TRBJ2-1|TRBV15|TRBD2
CATSSTSGRGNEQFF
TGTGCCACCAGCAGTACTAGCGGGAGAGGGAATGAGCAGTTCTTC
>few|TRBJ2-1|TRBV19|TRBD2
CASSVAGGTYNEQFF
TGTGCCAGTAGTGTCGCGGGGGGAACATACAATGAGCAGTTCTTC
>.|TRBJ1-2|TRBV20-1|.
CSARPPNPDVGTTNYGYTF
TGCAGTGCTAGACCCCCAAACCCCGACGTCGGAACAACTAACTATGGCTACACCTTC
>.|TRBJ1-2|TRBV24-1|.
CATSDSSGPSGPTF
TGTGCCACCAGTGATTCCTCGGGGCCCTCCGGCCCCACCTTC
>many|TRBJ2-7|TRBV15|.
CATSRATGLPHEQYF
TGTGCCACCAGCAGAGCCACCGGGCTACCACACGAGCAGTACTTC
>many|TRBJ2-7|TRBV7-2|TRBD2
CASSPGGVREQYF
TGTGCCAGCAGCCCCGGGGGGGTACGGGAGCAGTACTTC
>.|TRBJ2-3|TRBV7-2|.
CASSFFQRTDTQYF
TGTGCCAGCAGCTTTTTCCAGAGAACAGATACGCAGTATTTT
>many|TRBJ2-1|TRBV4-1|.
CASSQPNNEQFF
TGCGCCAGCAGCCAACCAAACAATGAGCAGTTCTTC
>many|TRBJ1-1|TRBV12-3/TRBV12-4|TRBD1
CASSLGQGAEAFF
TGTGCCAGCAGCTTAGGACAGGGCGCTGAAGCTTTCTTT
>few|TRBJ2-2|TRBV19|.
CASTLKRLASTGELFF
TGTGCCAGTACCCTCAAACGGCTAGCTAGCACCGGGGAGCTGTTTTTT
>many|TRBJ2-7|TRBV7-2|.
CASSRDSANSYEQYF
TGTGCCAGCAGCCGTGACAGCGCAAACTCCTACGAGCAGTACTTC
>few|TRBJ2-7|TRBV12-3/TRBV12-4|TRBD1
CASSPGQGASGSYEQYF
TGTGCCAGCAGCCCGGGACAGGGGGCTAGCGGCTCCTACGAGCAGTACTTC
>.|TRBJ2-7|TRBV5-1|TRBD2
CASSLAWGTSGKRDDPYEQYF
TGCGCCAGCAGCTTGGCCTGGGGGACTAGCGGGAAACGTGACGACCCCTACGAGCAGTACTTC
>many|TRBJ2-5|TRBV12-3/TRBV12-4|.
CASSEQETQYF
TGTGCCAGCAGCGAACAAGAGACCCAGTACTTC
>many|TRBJ1-2|TRBV12-3/TRBV12-4|.
CASSFHDRIRYGYTF
TGTGCCAGCAGTTTTCATGACAGAATCCGCTATGGCTACACCTTC
>many|TRBJ2-4|TRBV10-1|.
CASGDEFGHIQYF
TGCGCCAGCGGGGATGAGTTCGGTCACATTCAGTACTTC
>many|TRBJ1-1|TRBV29-1|.
CSVVGQGASNTEAFF
TGCAGCGTTGTCGGGCAGGGAGCTTCGAACACTGAAGCTTTCTTT
>many|TRBJ2-5|TRBV4-1|.
CASSQAATKEETQYF
TGCGCCAGCAGCCAAGCGGCTACTAAGGAAGAGACCCAGTACTTC